A selection of T cell receptor beta chains follows, all from one sample in a study of cytomegalovirus exposure and HLA in healthy donors. The method was immunoSEQ multiplex PCR; TCRdb's version includes in-frame clones alone and lacks a portion of them. Seen here are about 140,000 clones, nearly 90% observed once, and the top ten hold 0.45% to 0.55%. The sequencing sample was made of PBMCs. The receptors derive from a woman between 40 and 50 years old in good health and CMV-seronegative. CDR3s include the opening cysteine and the closing phenylalanine or tryptophan. The order of the fields is J gene, V gene, clone size, D gene, CDR3 protein, CDR3 DNA. The D gene is left open where the match is weak. Size is omitted from some rows. Given values are once, few, many or a class for expanded clones.

TRBJ2-5 TRBV5-8 NA NA CASSLGQRGGETQYF TGTGCCAGCAGCTTAGGACAGAGGGGGGGGGAGACCCAGTACTTC
TRBJ2-3 TRBV30 NA NA CASAYFHTDTQYF TGTGCGTCCGCCTATTTTCACACAGATACGCAGTATTTT
TRBJ2-2 TRBV23-1 NA TRBD2 CASSQLAATGELFF TGCGCCAGCAGTCAACTAGCGGCCACCGGGGAGCTGTTTTTT
TRBJ2-5 TRBV5-1 NA NA CASSFESRAQYF TGCGCCAGCAGCTTCGAGAGCCGGGCCCAGTACTTC
TRBJ2-7 TRBV28 NA TRBD1 CASTQGPYEQYF TGTGCCAGTACACAGGGGCCCTACGAGCAGTACTTC
TRBJ2-3 TRBV10-1 NA NA CASQGGLSTDTQYF TGCGCCAGCCAAGGGGGTCTTTCCACAGATACGCAGTATTTT
TRBJ1-2 TRBV11-2 NA NA CASSRPSGEGYTF TGTGCCAGCAGCCGACCCTCAGGGGAAGGCTACACCTTC
TRBJ2-1 TRBV6-6 NA TRBD2 CASSPTSGSSGEQFF TGTGCCAGCAGTCCTACTAGCGGGAGCTCGGGTGAGCAGTTCTTC
TRBJ2-1 TRBV28 NA TRBD1 CASSSDRGRNNEQFF TGTGCCAGCAGTTCGGACAGGGGGCGCAACAATGAGCAGTTCTTC
TRBJ2-1 TRBV6-6 NA TRBD2 CASKWTSGVNEQFF TGTGCCAGCAAGTGGACTAGCGGGGTCAATGAGCAGTTCTTC
TRBJ2-2 TRBV28 few NA CASMRTLGELFF TGTGCCAGCATGAGGACTCTTGGGGAGCTGTTTTTT
TRBJ2-7 TRBV6-1 NA NA CASTKATGTYEQYF TGTGCCAGCACCAAAGCCACGGGTACCTACGAGCAGTACTTC
TRBJ2-7 TRBV5-4 few NA CASSWARASEQYF TGTGCCAGCAGCTGGGCCAGGGCAAGCGAGCAGTACTTC
TRBJ2-2 TRBV4-1 NA TRBD2 CASSHPRTGLAGGAGELFF TGCGCCAGCAGCCACCCCCGCACCGGACTAGCGGGAGGAGCCGGGGAGCTGTTTTTT
TRBJ1-1 TRBV6-5 NA TRBD1 CASSYLGQVHTEAFF TGTGCCAGCAGTTACCTGGGACAGGTACACACTGAAGCTTTCTTT
TRBJ2-5 TRBV2 NA TRBD1 CASSPGTAYQETQYF TGTGCCAGCAGTCCCGGGACAGCGTACCAAGAGACCCAGTACTTC
TRBJ2-3 TRBV7-9 NA NA CSSSLSRVSSTDTQYF TGTTCCAGCAGCTTGAGCAGGGTTTCGAGCACAGATACGCAGTATTTT
TRBJ2-3 TRBV10-3 NA TRBD2 CAISGETSGSGDTQYF TGTGCCATCAGTGGAGAGACTAGCGGGAGTGGGGATACGCAGTATTTT
TRBJ1-4 TRBV7-2 NA NA CASSPPGGTKKLFF TGTGCCAGCAGCCCCCCCGGGGGGACCAAAAAACTGTTTTTT
TRBJ1-1 TRBV29-1 NA TRBD1 CSVAGGGSTTEAFF TGCAGCGTGGCAGGGGGCGGTTCCACTACTGAAGCTTTCTTT
TRBJ2-7 TRBV4-2 NA TRBD1 CASSQGPGQGAYEQYF TGTGCCAGCAGCCAAGGGCCGGGACAGGGGGCTTACGAGCAGTACTTC
TRBJ2-1 TRBV4-3 NA TRBD2 CASSHRSGGYYNEQFF TGCGCCAGCAGCCATCGGTCGGGAGGGTACTACAATGAGCAGTTCTTC
TRBJ2-1 TRBV30 NA TRBD2 CAWIPLAGVVGEQFF TGTGCCTGGATTCCCTTAGCGGGAGTGGTCGGTGAGCAGTTCTTC
TRBJ2-5 TRBV5-4 once TRBD2 CASSSGTSGKETQYF TGTGCCAGCAGCTCCGGGACTAGCGGGAAAGAGACCCAGTACTTC
TRBJ2-3 TRBV7-9 NA NA CSAWVGETSTDTQYF TGTTCCGCCTGGGTGGGCGAGACCAGCACAGATACGCAGTATTTT
TRBJ2-1 TRBV7-9 NA NA CASSFALTGLSSYNEQFF TGTGCCAGCAGCTTCGCTTTAACGGGACTTAGCTCCTACAATGAGCAGTTCTTC
TRBJ2-7 TRBV27 NA NA CASSLSRAGTYEQYF TGTGCCAGCAGTTTATCGCGGGCAGGCACCTACGAGCAGTACTTC
TRBJ2-2 TRBV7-9 NA NA CASSWTVNPGELFF TGTGCCAGCAGCTGGACTGTGAACCCCGGGGAGCTGTTTTTT
TRBJ1-3 TRBV11-2 once TRBD1 CASRSLTGAGNTIYF TGTGCCAGCCGTTCGTTGACAGGGGCTGGAAACACCATATATTTT
TRBJ2-7 TRBV5-4 NA NA CASSLDPGHTYEQYF TGTGCCAGCAGCTTGGATCCGGGACACACCTACGAGCAGTACTTC
TRBJ1-4 TRBV5-3 NA TRBD1 CARSIPHRDSNEKLFF TGTGCCAGAAGCATACCGCACCGGGACAGTAACGAAAAACTGTTTTTT
TRBJ2-7 TRBV6-5 NA NA CASSRQPFKPYEQYF TGTGCCAGCAGTCGACAGCCATTTAAACCCTACGAGCAGTACTTC
TRBJ2-3 TRBV5-1 NA NA CASSLASDTQYF TGCGCCAGCAGCTTGGCCTCAGATACGCAGTATTTT
TRBJ1-3 TRBV7-2 once TRBD1 CASRGGATGGPSGNTIYF TGTGCCAGCAGGGGGGGGGCGACAGGGGGTCCCTCTGGAAACACCATATATTTT
TRBJ2-3 TRBV5-1 NA TRBD2 CASSLEDSGLAESTDTQYF TGCGCCAGCAGCTTGGAGGACTCCGGGCTAGCGGAGAGCACAGATACGCAGTATTTT
TRBJ2-5 TRBV9 once NA CASSVKPGDSRETQYF TGTGCCAGCAGCGTAAAACCTGGAGATTCGAGAGAGACCCAGTACTTC
TRBJ2-1 TRBV7-9 NA TRBD1 CASSLVGQGQNEQFF TGTGCCAGCAGCTTAGTGGGACAGGGACAAAATGAGCAGTTCTTC
TRBJ2-2 TRBV30 NA TRBD2 CAWKSGANTGELFF TGTGCCTGGAAGAGCGGGGCGAACACCGGGGAGCTGTTTTTT
TRBJ2-1 TRBV6-1 NA NA CASSEIYGRYNEQFF TGTGCCAGCAGTGAAATATATGGGAGGTACAATGAGCAGTTCTTC
TRBJ2-7 TRBV19 NA NA CASSGTGPFYEQYF TGTGCCAGTAGTGGTACAGGGCCTTTTTACGAGCAGTACTTC
TRBJ1-4 TRBV6-4 few NA CASRGGAGKLFF TGTGCCAGCAGGGGAGGGGCAGGAAAACTGTTTTTT
TRBJ2-7 TRBV5-4 few TRBD1 CASSLGGTGPHEQYF TGTGCCAGCAGCTTGGGAGGGACAGGGCCCCACGAGCAGTACTTC
TRBJ2-3 TRBV11-3 NA TRBD1 CASSPRQGIQRYF TGTGCCAGCAGCCCTAGACAGGGGATTCAACGGTATTTT
TRBJ1-5 TRBV4-1 NA NA CASSRQGNQPQHF TGCGCCAGCAGCCGGCAGGGGAATCAGCCCCAGCATTTT
TRBJ2-3 TRBV4-2 NA TRBD2 CASSPTSGLSTDTQYF TGTGCCAGCAGCCCGACTAGCGGGTTAAGCACAGATACGCAGTATTTT
TRBJ1-2 TRBV5-1 NA NA CASSLDREQGYTF TGCGCCAGCAGCTTGGACAGGGAACAGGGCTACACCTTC
TRBJ1-1 TRBV7-2 NA NA CASRRQMNTEAFF TGTGCCAGCCGAAGACAGATGAACACTGAAGCTTTCTTT
TRBJ2-5 TRBV18 NA NA CASSPPEGVQETQYF TGTGCCAGCTCACCGCCTGAGGGGGTCCAAGAGACCCAGTACTTC
TRBJ2-1 TRBV7-2 NA TRBD2 CASSLVGAGEGNEQFF TGTGCCAGCAGCTTAGTTGGAGCGGGAGAGGGCAATGAGCAGTTCTTC
TRBJ2-3 TRBV29-1 few NA CSVAAIASTDTQYF TGCAGCGTTGCGGCCATAGCGAGCACAGATACGCAGTATTTT
TRBJ1-6 TRBV27 NA NA CASSSGVESPLHF TGTGCCAGCAGTTCCGGGGTAGAGTCACCCCTCCACTTT